This T cell receptor (beta chain) comes out of a study of T cell changes during pregnancy in multiple sclerosis. Germline V lookup: CDR1 MNHNS, CDR2 SASEGT. Between the trimmed V and J ends, which lost 8 bases and 0 bases, there was a span of 3 bases. This CDR3 has 11 amino acids. Data came from immunoSEQ multiplex PCR; TCRdb stores just in-frame clones and leaves some out. Among approximately 20,000 clones listed, 86% were seen once. The receptor's source is a female donor in good health, enrolled as a control in a pregnancy study. The rearrangement links TRBV6-1 to TRBJ2-3; unclear D gene. This specimen was CD8+ T cells from peripheral blood mononuclear cells, taken in the third trimester of pregnancy. The CDR3 loop is CASLSTDTQYF. The DNA for the CDR3 is TGTGCCAGCCTAAGCACAGATACGCAGTATTTT.